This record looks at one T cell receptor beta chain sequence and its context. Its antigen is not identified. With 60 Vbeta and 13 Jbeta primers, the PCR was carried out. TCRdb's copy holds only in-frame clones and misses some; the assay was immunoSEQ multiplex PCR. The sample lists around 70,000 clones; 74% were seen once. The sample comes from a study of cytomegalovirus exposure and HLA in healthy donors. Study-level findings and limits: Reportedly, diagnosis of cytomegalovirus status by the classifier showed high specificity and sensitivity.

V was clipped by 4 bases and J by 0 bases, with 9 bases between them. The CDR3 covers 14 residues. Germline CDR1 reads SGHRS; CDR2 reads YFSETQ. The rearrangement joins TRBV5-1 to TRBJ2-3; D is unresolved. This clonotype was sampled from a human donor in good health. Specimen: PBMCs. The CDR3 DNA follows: TGCGCCAGCAGCGCTACTCTTAGCACAGATACGCAGTATTTT. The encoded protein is CASSATLSTDTQYF.